Each of the 21 T cell receptor beta chains below was sequenced from the same sample in a study of vaccination effects on CD4 cells after COVID-19 (dated by TCRdb to about 2022). The ViraFEST assay stimulated PBMC with viral peptide pools and then used TCR sequencing to identify antigen-specific CD4+ T cell clonotypes by expansion. After more than nine days of culture, CD4+ T cells were isolated with the EasySep CD4+ T cell isolation kit. Convalescent patients had PCR-confirmed SARS-CoV-2 infection between March and December 2020, before Alpha, Beta and Delta variants emerged in the United States. The library was prepared using the immunoSEQ multiplex PCR assay. What TCRdb holds here is the immuneACCESS table cut down to in-frame rearrangements. Part of the clones is not present; checked against another copy, under half of the missing clones reflect an unresolved V gene, and the others are unexplained. This sample is represented by roughly 25,000 clones; approximately 78% of them were singletons. In total, the top ten clones hold roughly 16% of the sample.

The antigens these receptors bind are not known. Sequenced here: CD4+ T cells from PBMCs cultured with HCoV-NL63 spike peptides, sampled before COVID-19 vaccination. The label giving this sample's cell subset or site can be read as: HCoV-NL63 spike overlapping peptide pool stimulation. All receptors come from a human donor who had a prior SARS-CoV-2 infection.

V and J are TRBV25-1 and TRBJ2-1; possible D gene TRBD1, 6 bases. The CDR3 loop spans 14 amino acids. Trimming took off 5 bases at V and 5 bases at J, with 13 bases between the two ends. Looked up from germline, CDR1 is MGHDK and CDR2 is SYGVNS. CDR3 sequence (DNA): TGTGCCAGCAGTAACCCGGGACACCACAATGAGCAGTTCTTC. Amino acid sequence: CASSNPGHHNEQFF.

A single count supports this clone. The rearrangement links TRBV3-1 (or the pseudogene TRBV3-2) to TRBJ2-1; 10 positions agree with TRBD2. V lost 0 bases and J lost 6; bases outside the gene matches: 8. CDR1 and CDR2 (germline): LGHDT, YNNKEL (reference sequence). The CDR3 spans 17 residues. Here the CDR3 reads CASSQDYALAGTNEQFF. The CDR3 DNA reads TGTGCCAGCAGCCAAGATTACGCACTAGCGGGAACCAATGAGCAGTTCTTC.

The chain employs TRBV3-1 (or the pseudogene TRBV3-2) and TRBJ2-3; D is perhaps TRBD1 or TRBD2 (5 bases each). The V gene lost 5 bases and the J gene lost 1 base, with 13 bases spanning the gap. The CDR3 is 15 amino acids. CDR1 and CDR2 (germline): LGHDT, YNNKEL (reference sequence). The CDR3 loop is CASSNRGPGTDTQYF. The CDR3 DNA reads TGTGCCAGCAGCAACCGGGGACCCGGCACAGATACGCAGTATTTT.

The DNA of the CDR3 is TGTGCCAGCATTCCGGGACGGGACGGGTATGAAAAACTGTTTTTT. This sequence encodes CASIPGRDGYEKLFF. V usage is TRBV6-5 and J usage is TRBJ1-4, with a possible D match to TRBD1 (5 bases). The V end lost 7 bases, the J end lost 6 bases, and 18 bases lay between the germline ends. Germline CDR1 reads MNHEY; CDR2 reads SVGAGI. This CDR3 has 15 residues.

This chain uses TRBV7-8 with TRBJ2-2, with D perhaps TRBD1 (5 bases). CDR3 length: 15 amino acids. V lost 5 bases and J lost 3, with 13 bases in between. Germline V gives CDR1 SGHVS, CDR2 FQNEAQ. The CDR3 protein is CASSNLGVYTGELFF. The CDR3, as DNA: TGTGCCAGCAGCAACTTAGGGGTTTACACCGGGGAGCTGTTTTTT. Variable domain in full (rest from reference TRBV7-8 and TRBJ2-2): GAGVSQSPRYKVAKRGQDVALRCDPISGHVSLFWYQQALGQGPEFLTYFQNEAQLDKSGLPSDRFFAERPEGSVSTLKIQRTQQEDSAVYLCASSNLGVYTGELFFGEGSRLTVL.

This chain uses TRBV5-4 with TRBJ2-1, with 10 bases aligning to TRBD2. V trimming: 3 bases; J trimming: 4 bases; junction bases outside the gene matches: 4. Germline V CDR1 and CDR2: SGHNT, YYREEE (reference sequence). CDR3 size: 15 residues. CDR3 bases: TGTGCCAGCAGCTCACGGACTAGCGGTTACAATGAGCAGTTCTTC. Translation: CASSSRTSGYNEQFF.

The gene calls are TRBV5-5 and TRBJ2-5, with 8 bases identical to TRBD2. This CDR3 spans 15 amino acids. Trimming at V came to 4 bases and at J to 4 bases, leaving 9 bases not matched to a gene. Germline V gene sequence: CDR1 SGHKS, CDR2 YYEKEE (reference sequence). The CDR3 region has the DNA TGTGCCAGCAGCCAAATCAGCGGGGGCGGAGAGACCCAGTACTTC. Translation gives CASSQISGGGETQYF. The whole variable domain, remainder taken from reference TRBV5-5 and TRBJ2-5, is DAGVTQSPTHLIKTRGQQVTLRCSPISGHKSVSWYQQVLGQGPQFIFQYYEKEERGRGNFPDRFSARQFPNYSSELNVNALLLGDSALYLCASSQISGGGETQYFGPGTRLLVL.

The rearrangement joins TRBV2 to TRBJ2-5; D is possibly TRBD2 (6 bases). V lost 6 bases and J 2 bases, leaving 16 bases between the germline ends. CDR3 length equals 15 residues. The V gene's germline CDR1 is SNHLY and CDR2 FYNNEI. In nucleotides, the CDR3 is TGTGCCAGCAGGCTCCCTGCGGGACCTCAAGAGACCCAGTACTTC. Translation: CASRLPAGPQETQYF.

This clone was counted between two and nine times. The CDR3 region has the DNA TGTGCCAGCCAACACGAACAGGTCGCAGGAGTCGATGAGCAGTTCTTC. This codes for CASQHEQVAGVDEQFF. The chain links TRBV2 to TRBJ2-1; a weak D match, TRBD1 (5 bases). Germline V gene lookup returns CDR1 SNHLY and CDR2 FYNNEI. V gave up 8 bases and J gave up 8 bases, with 25 bases separating them. This CDR3 contains 16 residues.

The J gene is TRBJ2-1, the V gene TRBV7-9, with TRBD2 as a possible D gene (7 bases). Trimming removed 5 bases at V and 1 base at J, with 18 bases between. The CDR3 is 17 amino acids. The V gene's germline CDR1 is SEHNR and CDR2 FQNEAQ (reference sequence). Here the CDR3 DNA reads TGTGCCAGCAGCCCCCTCGGGGGGCCTAGGTCCTACAATGAGCAGTTCTTC. This encodes CASSPLGGPRSYNEQFF.

The sample holds a few counts of this clone. The chain carries TRBV2 and TRBJ1-5, with 7 bases fitting TRBD1. The V gene end was trimmed by 6 bases and the J gene end by 5 bases; junction bases not matched to a gene: 7. The CDR3 runs to 14 residues. The germline CDR1 and CDR2 sequences are SNHLY and FYNNEI. CDR3 sequence: CASSAGQNYQPQHF. The CDR3 DNA follows: TGTGCCAGCAGCGCGGGACAGAATTATCAGCCCCAGCATTTT. Full variable domain (missing parts from reference TRBV2 and TRBJ1-5): EPEVTQTPSHQVTQMGQEVILRCVPISNHLYFYWYRQILGQKVEFLVSFYNNEISEKSEIFDDQFSVERPDGSNFTLKIRSTKLEDSAMYFCASSAGQNYQPQHFGDGTRLSIL.

The J gene is TRBJ1-2, the V gene TRBV15, with D possibly TRBD1 on 6 matching bases. CDR1 and CDR2 from the germline V gene are LNHNV and YYDKDF (reference sequence). With 1 base removed from V and 7 bases from J, the gap between germline ends came to 16 bases. The CDR3 totals 15 residues. DNA of the CDR3: TGTGCCACCAGCAGAGCGCGGACAGAACGAGCTGGCTACACCTTC. Translation: CATSRARTERAGYTF. Supplemented by reference TRBV15 and TRBJ1-2, the full variable domain reads DAMVIQNPRYQVTQFGKPVTLSCSQTLNHNVMYWYQQKSSQAPKLLFHYYDKDFNNEADTPDNFQSRRPNTSFCFLDIRSPGLGDTAMYLCATSRARTERAGYTFGSGTRLTVV.

V gene TRBV7-2 combines with J gene TRBJ2-7; D unclear. This CDR3 region has 14 residues. Trimming stripped 0 bases from V and 5 bases from J, with 11 bases between. In germline, CDR1 is SGHTA, CDR2 FQGNSA. The CDR3 bases are TGTGCCAGCAGCTTAGCTAGATGGTCCAACGAGCAGTACTTC. This codes for CASSLARWSNEQYF.

The rearrangement joins TRBV7-9 to TRBJ1-4; 7 bases line up with TRBD1. Germline V gene data show CDR1 as SEHNR and CDR2 as FQNEAQ (reference sequence). Losses at the gene ends were 0 bases for V and 5 bases for J; bases not matched to a gene: 6. The CDR3 covers 16 residues. The CDR3 region is CASSLAGGGPNEKLFF. The CDR3 nucleotides read TGTGCCAGCAGCTTAGCTGGAGGGGGCCCGAATGAAAAACTGTTTTTT.

This sequence joins TRBV3-1 (or the pseudogene TRBV3-2) and TRBJ1-6; a weak D match, TRBD1 (6 bases). Trimming removed 2 bases from V and 2 bases from J, with 19 bases in between. Looked up from germline, CDR1 is LGHDT and CDR2 is YNNKEL (reference sequence). The CDR3 is made up of 19 amino acids. The CDR3 coding sequence is TGTGCCAGCAGCCAACGTTCCGTTGGCGGGGGCGCCTATAATTCACCCCTCCACTTT. Encoded protein: CASSQRSVGGGAYNSPLHF.

The CDR3 loop is CASSWGGGVNEKLFF. CDR3 bases: TGCGCCAGCAGCTGGGGCGGGGGCGTGAATGAAAAACTGTTTTTT. V is TRBV5-1 and J is TRBJ1-4; D is perhaps TRBD1 (6 bases). Between the trimmed V and J ends, which lost 3 bases and 5 bases, there was a span of 14 bases. CDR3 size: 15 residues. Germline V gene data show CDR1 as SGHRS and CDR2 as YFSETQ. The full variable domain, its missing parts supplied by reference TRBV5-1 and TRBJ1-4, is KAGVTQTPRYLIKTRGQQVTLSCSPISGHRSVSWYQQTPGQGLQFLFEYFSETQRNKGNFPGRFSGRQFSNSRSEMNVSTLELGDSALYLCASSWGGGVNEKLFFGSGTQLSVL.

J is TRBJ1-2 and V is TRBV7-2; D perhaps matches TRBD1 (5 bases). Looked up from germline, CDR1 is SGHTA and CDR2 is FQGNSA. Trimming pared 3 bases from V and 6 bases from J, leaving 11 bases between. This CDR3 has 13 amino acids. CDR3 sequence (DNA): TGTGCCAGCAGCTTCCAGGGCAGACATGGCTACACCTTC. Amino acids: CASSFQGRHGYTF.

The CDR3 sequence is CASSPDPYEQYF. As DNA, the CDR3 is TGTGCCAGCAGTCCAGACCCTTACGAGCAGTACTTC. This chain connects TRBV28 to TRBJ2-7, with unresolved D. The CDR3 is made up of 12 amino acids. CDR1 and CDR2 (germline): MDHEN, SYDVKM. V gave up 5 bases and J gave up 4 bases, with 9 bases separating them.

The chain joins TRBV18 to TRBJ1-5, with 8 positions matching TRBD1. The junction had 10 bases not matched to a gene; V was cut back by 6 bases and J by 6 bases. The CDR3 consists of 15 residues. Per germline, CDR1 KGHSH and CDR2 LQKENI. In DNA, the CDR3 is TGTGCCAGCTCCCACGGGACAGGTCGTGTTCAGCCCCAGCATTTT. Translation gives CASSHGTGRVQPQHF.

CDR3 region: CASSWDSSGNTIYF. The CDR3 DNA reads TGTGCCAGCAGCTGGGACAGCTCTGGAAACACCATATATTTT. V and J are TRBV6-5 and TRBJ1-3; 7 bases line up with TRBD1. The CDR3 loop spans 14 amino acids. The V segment lost 6 bases and the J segment 0 bases; nucleotides outside the gene matches: 2. CDR1 and CDR2 from the germline V gene are MNHEY and SVGAGI.

V and J are TRBV28 and TRBJ2-3; D call uncertain. Germline CDR1 and CDR2: MDHEN and SYDVKM. This CDR3 has 18 amino acids. The V and J ends lost 6 bases and 2 bases respectively, with 24 bases between them. This chain's CDR3 is CASSPGVGRTTSTDTQYF. The CDR3 DNA sequence: TGTGCCAGCAGCCCTGGGGTCGGGCGGACCACTTCCACAGATACGCAGTATTTT.